This TCR beta chain appears in the sequencing data of a study of shared clonotypes between healthy human individuals. Study at large: Donors had three CD4 naive, three CD4 memory, two CD8 naive and one CD8 memory plate apiece.

Each sample came from a Caucasian adult donor living in Nashville, Tennessee. Sequencing was performed with immunoSEQ multiplex PCR; in TCRdb, only in-frame clones are kept and a portion is missing. The sample lists roughly 2.5 million clones, 85% to 95% occurring once. Notes on the study in general: The four-donor shared clonotypes exceeded non-shared clonotypes in generation probability, with non-shared ones scoring lower. Researchers found naive subsets generally carried larger estimated richness than memory subsets.

V shed 0 bases and J shed 0 bases, with 9 bases lying between them. This CDR3 contains 17 residues. The germline V gene has CDR1 SGHDN and CDR2 FVKESK. As concerns this clone: The antigen is unknown.

The chain uses TRBV14 and TRBJ1-6; D remains unclear. The origin of this receptor is a man younger than 35 in good health. Material for sequencing was naive CD4+ T cells sorted from blood. As to subset: CD45RA+ positively selected. For the CDR3, the DNA is TGTGCCAGCAGCCAAGATATGGGGAGCTCCTATAATTCACCCCTCCACTTT. The encoded protein is CASSQDMGSSYNSPLHF.